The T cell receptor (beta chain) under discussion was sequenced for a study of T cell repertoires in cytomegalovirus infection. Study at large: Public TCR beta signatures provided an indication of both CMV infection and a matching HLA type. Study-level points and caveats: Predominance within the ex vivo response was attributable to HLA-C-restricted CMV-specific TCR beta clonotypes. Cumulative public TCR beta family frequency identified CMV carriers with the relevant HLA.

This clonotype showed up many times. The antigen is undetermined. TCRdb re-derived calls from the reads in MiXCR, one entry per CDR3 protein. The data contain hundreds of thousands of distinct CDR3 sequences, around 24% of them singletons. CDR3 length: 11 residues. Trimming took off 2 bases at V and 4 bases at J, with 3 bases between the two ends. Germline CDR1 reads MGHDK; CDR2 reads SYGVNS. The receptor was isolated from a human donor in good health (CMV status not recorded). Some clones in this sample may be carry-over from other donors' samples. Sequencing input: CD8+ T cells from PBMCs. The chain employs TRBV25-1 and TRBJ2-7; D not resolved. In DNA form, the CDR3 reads TGTGCCAGCAGTGAAGGGTACGAGCAGTACTTC. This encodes CASSEGYEQYF.